The T cell receptor (beta chain) described here comes from a study of CD8 T cells in ankylosing spondylitis. Findings and caveats of the study: One TCR beta motif, made up of under ten highly homologous variants, appeared characteristic of ankylosing spondylitis blood.

With V trimmed by 4 bases and J by 4 bases, 7 bases remained unmatched. Germline loops: CDR1 MNHEY, CDR2 SVGAGI. The CDR3 is made up of 14 amino acids. In TCRdb, the 5' RACE reads were re-called with MiXCR into one record per CDR3 protein. The sample has about 390,000 distinct CDR3 sequences, about a fifth seen once; the top ten hold 15% to 20%. As concerns this clonotype: Its antigen is not identified.

The sample comprised blood, either unsorted or a sorted T cell fraction (not recorded which). The chain carries TRBV6-5 and TRBJ2-7; 7 nucleotides agree with TRBD1. This TCR derives from a male donor with ankylosing spondylitis. CDR3 bases: TGTGCCAGCAGTTTCGCGACAGGGCCTTACGAGCAGTACTTC. Translated: CASSFATGPYEQYF.